The 6 T cell receptor delta chains given below trace back to one sample, sequenced in a study of gamma-delta chains in newborns, infants, children. TCRdb re-called the reads using CATT. The table shows around 2,000 delta-chain clones, with about 1.5% occurring only once. Sequenced: blood. All receptors come from a child who was a newborn, infant or young child, either healthy, febrile or measles-vaccinated (not recorded which).

Note on this clone: TCRdb's listed protein matches a much larger clone and diverges from this DNA's translation at residue 3, likely through a read error; the protein shown comes from the DNA. The V gene is TRDV1, the J gene TRDJ1, with 12 bases fitting TRDD3. This CDR3 is built from 20 residues. Germline CDR1 is TSWWSYY and CDR2 is QGS. CDR3 bases: TGTGCTCCTGGGGAAGCCCCTCCCTTCTGGGGGATACGCGTCGCCGATAAACTCATCTTT. It codes for CAPGEAPPFWGIRVADKLIF.

This clone came up a few times. Only one base separates this from a far larger clonotype, so it likely reflects a read error. J gene calling gave no result, while the V gene is TRDV2. This CDR3 is 12 amino acids long. Germline CDR1 reads GEAIGNYY; CDR2 reads EKD. This CDR3 is CACEGLGGKLIF. The CDR3 DNA is TGTGCCTGTGAAGGATTAGGGGGTAAGCTCATCTTT.

This clone was detected a few times. The TCRdb record carries a much larger clone's protein, which differs from this DNA's translation at residue 11; a read error is the likely cause, and the protein listed here is the DNA translation. This chain uses TRDV1 with TRDJ1; TRDD3 agrees at 12 bases. Germline V gives CDR1 TSWWSYY, CDR2 QGS. The CDR3 covers 17 residues. The V segment lost 2 bases and the J segment 2 bases; nucleotides outside the gene matches: 6. The CDR3 region is CALGESTGGYSTDKLIF. CDR3 nucleotides: TGTGCTCTTGGGGAATCCACTGGGGGATACAGTACCGATAAACTCATCTTT.

Regarding this clone: TCRdb's listed protein matches a much larger clone and diverges from this DNA's translation at residue 5, likely through a read error; the protein shown comes from the DNA. The chain links TRDV2 to TRDJ1; D is uncertain. Looked up from germline, CDR1 is GEAIGNYY and CDR2 is EKD. CDR3 length: 12 residues. V was trimmed by 3 bases and J by 8 bases, leaving 12 bases between them. The CDR3 DNA reads as TGTGCCTGTGACGCCGTTACCGTAAAACTCATCTTT. It translates to CACDAVTVKLIF.

This clone showed up just a few times. A much larger clone sits a single nucleotide away, making a read error possible. The same CDR3 arises from other DNA sequences in this sample as well. The chain has TRDV1 and TRDJ1; 8 bases align to TRDD3. CDR1 is TSWWSYY and CDR2 is QGS in the germline V gene. The CDR3 is 21 amino acids. CDR3 DNA: TGTGCTCTTGGGGAACTTAATAGCAGTAGCTGGGGGACCCATCAAACCGATAAACTCATCTTC. Its protein is CALGELNSSSWGTHQTDKLIF.

This clone was seen a few times. A much larger clone differs from this one at a single base, so this may be a read error. Other DNA sequences in this sample translate to the same CDR3. The gene calls are TRDV1 and TRDJ1; 13 nucleotides match TRDD3. The junction had 22 bases not matched to a gene; V was cut back by 0 bases and J by 0 bases. Germline V CDR1 and CDR2: TSWWSYY, QGS. This CDR3 comprises 24 residues. The CDR3 nucleotides read TGTGCTCTTGGGGAACTCTACCCCTATCCGACGACTGGGGGATACGTTCTCCACACCGATAAACTCATCTTT. Protein: CALGELYPYPTTGGYVLHTDKLIF.